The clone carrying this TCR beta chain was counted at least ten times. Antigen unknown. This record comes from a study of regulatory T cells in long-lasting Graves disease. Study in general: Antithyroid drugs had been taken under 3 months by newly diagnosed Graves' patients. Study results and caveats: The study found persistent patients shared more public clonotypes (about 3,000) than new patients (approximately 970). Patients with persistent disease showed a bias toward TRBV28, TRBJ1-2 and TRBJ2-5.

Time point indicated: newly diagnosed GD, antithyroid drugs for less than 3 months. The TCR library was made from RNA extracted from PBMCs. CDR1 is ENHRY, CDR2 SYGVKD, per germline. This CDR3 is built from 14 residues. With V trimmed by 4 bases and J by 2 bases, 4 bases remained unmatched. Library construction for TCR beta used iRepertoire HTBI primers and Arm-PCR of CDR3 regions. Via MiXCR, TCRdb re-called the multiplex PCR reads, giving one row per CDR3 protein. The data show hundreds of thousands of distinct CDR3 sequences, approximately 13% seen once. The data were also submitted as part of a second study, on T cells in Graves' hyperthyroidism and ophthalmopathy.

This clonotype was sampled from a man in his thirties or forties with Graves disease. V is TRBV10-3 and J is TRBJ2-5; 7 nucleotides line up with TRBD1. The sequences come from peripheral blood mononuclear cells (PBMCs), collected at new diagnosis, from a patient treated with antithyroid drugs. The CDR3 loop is CAISGGQSQETQYF. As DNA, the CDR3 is TGTGCCATCAGTGGGGGACAGTCTCAAGAGACCCAGTACTTC.